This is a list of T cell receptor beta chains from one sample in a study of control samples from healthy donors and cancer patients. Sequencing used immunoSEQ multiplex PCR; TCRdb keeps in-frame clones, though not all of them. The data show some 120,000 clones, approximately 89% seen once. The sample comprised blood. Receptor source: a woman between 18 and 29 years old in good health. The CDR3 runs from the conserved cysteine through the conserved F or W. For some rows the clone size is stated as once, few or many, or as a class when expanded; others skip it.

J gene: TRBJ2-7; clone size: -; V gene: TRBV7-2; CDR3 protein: CASSLEQFYEQYF
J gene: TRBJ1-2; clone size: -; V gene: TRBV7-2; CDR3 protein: CASSSTGGYGYTF
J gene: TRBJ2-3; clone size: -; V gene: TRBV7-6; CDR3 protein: CASSSGLGATQDTQYF
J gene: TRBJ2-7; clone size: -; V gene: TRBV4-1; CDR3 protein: CASSQDNEQYF
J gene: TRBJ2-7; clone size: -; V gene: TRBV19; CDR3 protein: CASSNPGDYEQYF
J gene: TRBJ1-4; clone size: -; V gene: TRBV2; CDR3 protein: CASKEDRATEKLFF
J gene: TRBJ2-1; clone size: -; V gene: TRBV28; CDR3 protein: CASSLGGGANEQFF
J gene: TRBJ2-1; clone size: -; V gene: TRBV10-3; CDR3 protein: CATGTSRSYNEQFF
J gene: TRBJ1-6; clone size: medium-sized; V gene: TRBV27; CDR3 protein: CASSLSGRNSPLHF
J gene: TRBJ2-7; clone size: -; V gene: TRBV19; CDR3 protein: CASSSSGNGLLEQYF
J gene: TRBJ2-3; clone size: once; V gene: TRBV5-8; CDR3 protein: CASSLGLLGGSTDTQYF